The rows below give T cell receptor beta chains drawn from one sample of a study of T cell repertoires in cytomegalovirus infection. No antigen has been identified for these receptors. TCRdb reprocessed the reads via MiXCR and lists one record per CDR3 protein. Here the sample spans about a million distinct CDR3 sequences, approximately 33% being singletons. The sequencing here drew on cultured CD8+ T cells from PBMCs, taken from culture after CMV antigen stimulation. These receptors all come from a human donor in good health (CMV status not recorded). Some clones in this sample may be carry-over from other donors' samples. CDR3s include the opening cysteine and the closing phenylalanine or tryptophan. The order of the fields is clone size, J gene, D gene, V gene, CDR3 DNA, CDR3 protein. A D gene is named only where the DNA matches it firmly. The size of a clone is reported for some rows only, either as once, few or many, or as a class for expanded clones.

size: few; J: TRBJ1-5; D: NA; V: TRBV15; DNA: TGTGCCACCCAGCCCGATAGCAATCAGCCCCAGCATTTT; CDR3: CATQPDSNQPQHF
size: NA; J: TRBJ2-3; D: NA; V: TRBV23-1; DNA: TGCGCCAGCAGTCAATCGGGACGGAGTAGGAATACGCAGTATTTT; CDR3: CASSQSGRSRNTQYF
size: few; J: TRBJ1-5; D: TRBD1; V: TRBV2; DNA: TGTGCCAGCAGTGAAGGGGTCGGACAGGGAGGTCATAGCAATCAGCCCCAGCATTTT; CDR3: CASSEGVGQGGHSNQPQHF
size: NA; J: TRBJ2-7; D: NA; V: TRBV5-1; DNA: TGCGCCAGCAGCTTGGGCGGAGGGTTGCCCTACGAGCAGTACTTC; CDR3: CASSLGGGLPYEQYF
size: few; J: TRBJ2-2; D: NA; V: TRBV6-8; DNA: TGTGCCAGCACCGAAGGGCTCCCCCGCCACACCGGGGAGCTGTTTTTT; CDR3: CASTEGLPRHTGELFF
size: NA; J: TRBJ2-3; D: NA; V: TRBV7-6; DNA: TGTGCTAGCAGCTTAGCGGAGGGTGCAGATACGCAGTATTTT; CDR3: CASSLAEGADTQYF
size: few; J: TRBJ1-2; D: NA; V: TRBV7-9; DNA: TGTGCCAGCAGCTTAGGGGGTTACGGGAACTATGGCTACACCTTC; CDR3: CASSLGGYGNYGYTF
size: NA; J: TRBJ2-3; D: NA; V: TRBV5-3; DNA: TGTATCAGCATCCCTTGGAGTCGCACAGATACGCAGTATTTT; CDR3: CISIPWSRTDTQYF
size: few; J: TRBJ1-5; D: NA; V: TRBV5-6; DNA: TGTGCCAGCAGCTTGGTTCAGCCCCAGCATTTT; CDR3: CASSLVQPQHF
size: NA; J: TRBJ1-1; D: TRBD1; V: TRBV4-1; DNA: TGCGCCAGCAGCCAGGGACAGCCAGAAGCTTTCTTT; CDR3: CASSQGQPEAFF
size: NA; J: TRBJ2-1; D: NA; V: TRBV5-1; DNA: TGCGCCAGCGGATTGAACAATGAGCAGTTCTTC; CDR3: CASGLNNEQFF
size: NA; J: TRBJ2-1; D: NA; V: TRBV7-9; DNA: TGTGCCAGCAGCTCCAGGGGGGCGGTGTTCTTC; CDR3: CASSSRGAVFF
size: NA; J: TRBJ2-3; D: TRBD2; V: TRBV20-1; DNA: TGCAGTGCTACAATAGCGGGGCCGGCAGATACGCAGTATTTT; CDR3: CSATIAGPADTQYF
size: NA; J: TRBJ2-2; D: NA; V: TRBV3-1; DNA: TGTGCCAGCAGCCCCTGGACGGCTATTGCTAACACCGGGGAGCTGTTTTTT; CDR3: CASSPWTAIANTGELFF
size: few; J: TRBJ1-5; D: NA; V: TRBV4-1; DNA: TGCGCCAGCAGCCAACCGGGAGATAGCAATCAGCCCCAGCATTTT; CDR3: CASSQPGDSNQPQHF
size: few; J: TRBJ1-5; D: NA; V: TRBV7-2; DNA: TGTGCCAGCAGCCCCGGTAGTGGCGGGTACAATCAGCCCCAGCATTTT; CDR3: CASSPGSGGYNQPQHF
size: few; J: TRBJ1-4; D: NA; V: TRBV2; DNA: TGTGCCAGCAGCGCCGAAGGGCCGTCGCAGGAAAAACTGTTTTTT; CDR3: CASSAEGPSQEKLFF
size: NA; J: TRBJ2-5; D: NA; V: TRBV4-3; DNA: TGCGCCAGCAGCCAAGAACCGGGACCCCGGATGGAGACCCAGTACTTC; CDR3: CASSQEPGPRMETQYF
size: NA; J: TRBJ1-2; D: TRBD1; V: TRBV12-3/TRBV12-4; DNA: TGTGCCAGCAGTTTCGCACAGGGGTATGGCTACACCTTC; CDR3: CASSFAQGYGYTF
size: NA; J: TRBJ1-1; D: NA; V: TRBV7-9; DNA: TGTGCCAGCAGCCATACAGTCCCTGAAGCTTTCTTT; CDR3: CASSHTVPEAFF